The 13 T cell receptor beta chains below were found in one sample sequenced in a study of control samples from healthy donors and cancer patients. TCRdb keeps only in-frame clones here, not all; method: immunoSEQ multiplex PCR. Among approximately 170,000 clones listed, 85% to 90% were seen once. Sequencing was done on a sample of blood. The origin of the receptors is a woman aged 50 to 60 in good health.

This clone was observed a single time. The rearrangement uses TRBV12-3 or TRBV12-4 and TRBJ1-1; no clear D gene. Deletions cut 6 bases from V and 7 bases from J, with 15 bases between. The CDR3 loop spans 13 amino acids. CDR3 region: CASSRAQRNEAFF. The DNA of the CDR3 is TGTGCCAGCAGCCGAGCACAGAGGAATGAAGCTTTCTTT.

The chain recombines TRBV19 with TRBJ1-5; D may be TRBD1 (5 bases). There are 15 residues in the CDR3. With 7 bases removed from V and 2 bases from J, the gap between germline ends came to 15 bases. Germline V lookup: CDR1 LNHDA, CDR2 SQIVND (reference sequence). CDR3 in amino acids: CASTPPGRGNQPQHF. CDR3 in DNA: TGTGCCAGTACCCCCCCGGGGCGCGGCAATCAGCCCCAGCATTTT.

This clone was seen only once. The CDR3 is CASSLGHGSSEQYF. In DNA form, the CDR3 reads TGTGCCAGCAGCTTAGGGCACGGGTCCTCTGAGCAGTACTTC. The genes are TRBV7-9 and TRBJ2-7, with D unresolved. CDR3 length: 14 residues. Germline-derived CDR1 and CDR2 are SEHNR and FQNEAQ (reference sequence). With 1 base removed from V and 7 bases from J, the gap between germline ends came to 14 bases.

The chain joins TRBV6-5 to TRBJ1-2, with 7 nucleotides matching TRBD1. The CDR3 runs 12 residues. CDR1 and CDR2 (germline): MNHEY, SVGAGI. V lost 1 base to trimming and J lost 8 bases; unmatched junction nucleotides: 1. The CDR3 loop reads CASSYYRGGYTF. The CDR3 nucleotides are TGTGCCAGCAGTTACTACAGGGGAGGCTACACCTTC.

This sequence joins TRBV28 and TRBJ1-3; no clear D. V dropped 10 bases and J dropped 0 bases, with 16 bases sitting between them. CDR1 is MDHEN, CDR2 SYDVKM, per germline. The CDR3 is made up of 15 amino acids. CDR3 nucleotide sequence: TGTGCCACTTCATTCGGTGGGATCTCTGGAAACACCATATATTTT. Amino acid sequence: CATSFGGISGNTIYF.

The chain carries TRBV30 and TRBJ1-2; D gene ambiguous. The CDR3 runs to 11 residues. Looked up from germline, CDR1 is GTSNPN and CDR2 is SVGIG (reference sequence). V was trimmed by 0 bases and J by 6 bases, leaving 5 bases between them. The CDR3 bases are TGTGCCTGGAGTGTCCAGGATGGCTACACCTTC. Amino acid sequence: CAWSVQDGYTF.

J is TRBJ2-1 and V is TRBV13; D is undetermined. Germline V lookup: CDR1 PRHDT, CDR2 FYEKMQ (reference sequence). V was pared by 0 bases and J by 6 bases, with 3 bases between. CDR3 length: 12 amino acids. The CDR3 coding sequence is TGTGCCAGCAGCTTAGGTGGCAATGAGCAGTTCTTC. It is translated as CASSLGGNEQFF.

The chain combines TRBV21-1 with TRBJ2-7; the table names TRBD2, a call not compared with the DNA. TRBV21-1 is a recognized pseudogene. The CDR3 covers 15 residues. CDR3 nucleotides: TGTGCCAGCAGCAAAGAAGCGGACGGCTCCTACGAGCAGTACTTC. It yields the protein CASSKEADGSYEQYF.

On this clone itself: This CDR3 is also generated by other DNA sequences in the sample. The chain has TRBV18 and TRBJ1-1; D not certain. This CDR3 region has 13 residues. The germline V gene has CDR1 KGHSH and CDR2 LQKENI. Trimming stripped 0 bases from V and 5 bases from J, with 7 bases between. CDR3 loop: CASSPPGATEAFF. CDR3 sequence (DNA): TGTGCCAGCTCACCACCGGGAGCAACTGAAGCTTTCTTT.

The rearrangement uses TRBV5-1 and TRBJ2-7; 7 bases are shared with TRBD2. The CDR3 has 14 residues. Germline lookup yields CDR1 SGHRS and CDR2 YFSETQ. V shed 4 bases and J 3 bases; nucleotides not matched to a gene: 7. The CDR3 DNA reads as TGCGCCAGCAGCCGGGGGGACGGCGTCTACGAGCAGTACTTC. Its translation: CASSRGDGVYEQYF.

The chain is built from TRBV28 and TRBJ2-6; no firm D call. Trimming stripped 3 bases from V and 0 bases from J, with 9 bases between. Germline assignment: CDR1 MDHEN and CDR2 SYDVKM. This CDR3 region has 16 residues. CDR3 nucleotides: TGTGCCAGCAGTTTCCCGTGGGTCTCTGGGGCCAACGTCCTGACTTTC. Translation gives CASSFPWVSGANVLTF.

The chain joins TRBV6-5 to TRBJ1-1; 8 bases align to TRBD1. After removal of 6 bases from V and 1 base from J, the junction contained 4 bases not matched to a gene. The CDR3 contains 14 residues. CDR1 is MNHEY and CDR2 is SVGAGI in the germline V gene. CDR3 sequence (DNA): TGTGCCAGCAGACAAGGGACAGGGAACACTGAAGCTTTCTTT. This sequence encodes CASRQGTGNTEAFF.

This rearrangement joins TRBV7-9 to TRBJ2-1; 8 bases are a match to TRBD2. Trimming removed 8 bases from V and 0 bases from J; junction bases left unmatched: 12. This CDR3 spans 17 amino acids. Germline lookup yields CDR1 SEHNR and CDR2 FQNEAQ (reference sequence). In DNA form, the CDR3 reads TGTGCCAGCCGCGGACTTTCGGGGACTAGCTCCTACAATGAGCAGTTCTTC. It yields the protein CASRGLSGTSSYNEQFF.